The clone carrying this T cell receptor beta chain was found many times. Its antigen is currently unknown. The data belong to a study of CD8 T cells in ankylosing spondylitis. Study-wide points: Clones that were linked to disease were CD8+ and were relatively rare in peripheral blood. Reactive arthritis synovial fluid and blood were previously reported to contain some motif variants. Clones linked to disease were reported to show significant enrichment in matched ankylosing spondylitis synovial fluid. For ankylosing spondylitis blood, a TCR beta motif of under ten highly homologous variants appeared characteristic.

TCR beta libraries were made by quantitative 5'-RACE with molecular barcodes. One entry per CDR3 protein results from TCRdb running MiXCR on the 5' RACE reads. The sample holds more than 300,000 distinct CDR3 sequences, 8% seen once. Germline V gives CDR1 SGHDT, CDR2 YYEEEE. V lost 0 bases and J lost 2, with 11 bases in between. This CDR3 is 15 amino acids long. This receptor was identified in a male donor with ankylosing spondylitis. The chain recombines TRBV5-6 with TRBJ2-5, with D unresolved. The sequenced material came from blood, either unsorted or a sorted T cell fraction (not recorded which). The CDR3 DNA is TGTGCCAGCAGCTTGGTTTATGAGGCACAAGAGACCCAGTACTTC. Amino acid sequence: CASSLVYEAQETQYF. Together with reference TRBV5-6 and TRBJ2-5, the CDR3 gives the full variable domain: DAGVTQSPTHLIKTRGQQVTLRCSPKSGHDTVSWYQQALGQGPQFIFQYYEEEERQRGNFPDRFSGHQFPNYSSELNVNALLLGDSALYLCASSLVYEAQETQYFGPGTRLLVL.